The clone carrying this T cell receptor (beta chain) was found many times. The antigen is unknown. As it was prepared, the TCRbeta library received unique molecular identifiers. TCRdb re-analysed the PCR reads in MiXCR, keeping a single row per CDR3 protein. This table holds 200,000 or so distinct CDR3 sequences, around 5.9% found once. This specimen comes from a study of T-cell reconstitution after alpha-beta-depleted transplantation in children. Study-wide findings and caveats: There were reportedly several hundred expanded graft clones from which alpha-beta T cells came about two months after transplant.

V dropped 3 bases and J dropped 1 base, with 6 bases sitting between them. The CDR3 sequence is 14 residues long. The chain is built from TRBV12-3 or TRBV12-4 and TRBJ2-2; D is undetermined. This clonotype was sampled from a girl under three years old with combined immunodeficiency, due to receive a stem cell transplant. The sequenced sample was PBMCs, obtained before TCRalphabeta/CD19-depleted stem cell transplant. The CDR3 DNA follows: TGTGCCAGCAGTTTGCGAGAGAACACCGGGGAGCTGTTTTTT. Residues: CASSLRENTGELFF.